The 17 T cell receptor beta chains below all came from one sample that was sequenced in a study of T cell changes during pregnancy in multiple sclerosis (dated by TCRdb to 2018 to 2020). The library was made by the immunoSEQ multiplex PCR assay. TCRdb re-hosts the immuneACCESS table, in-frame sequences only. Its copies lack some clones; in the studies checked, an unresolved V gene accounts for under half of them, and the cause for the rest is not known. Counted in this sample were around 100,000 clones; approximately 90% of them appeared once. The leading ten clones occupy less than 2% of the sample. Material: peripheral blood, obtained after pregnancy. These receptors all stem from a female donor with multiple sclerosis, enrolled in a pregnancy study.

This clone was recorded a few times. The chain links TRBV30 to TRBJ1-2, with D possibly matching TRBD1 (6 bases). The CDR3 has 13 residues. Trimming pared 2 bases from V and 6 bases from J, leaving 13 bases between. From germline, CDR1 is GTSNPN and CDR2 SVGIG (reference sequence). CDR3 coding DNA: TGTGCCTGGAGTAGGAACAGGGTACATGGCTACACCTTC. It codes for CAWSRNRVHGYTF.

This clone appeared a single time. The junction differs from germline at one of its ends, possibly a read error. The chain recombines TRBV7-8 with TRBJ1-6; 8 bases fit TRBD1. CDR1 and CDR2 (germline): SGHVS, FQNEAQ. This CDR3 comprises 16 residues. CDR3 sequence reads: CASSWDRNSYNSPLHF. CDR3 coding DNA: TGCGCCAGCAGCTGGGACAGGAACTCCTATAATTCACCCCTCCACTTT.

The genes are TRBV4-2 and TRBJ2-5; 10 nucleotides match TRBD2. In germline, CDR1 is LGHNA, CDR2 YNFKEQ. V lost 4 bases and J lost 1; bases outside the gene matches: 12. This CDR3 comprises 18 residues. This CDR3 reads CASSPRMIAGGRQETQYF. CDR3 nucleotide sequence: TGTGCCAGCAGCCCAAGGATGATAGCGGGAGGACGCCAAGAGACCCAGTACTTC.

J is TRBJ2-2 and V is TRBV5-1; D gene ambiguous. This CDR3 spans 14 amino acids. The germline V gene has CDR1 SGHRS and CDR2 YFSETQ. The germline V and J ends were trimmed by 3 bases and 3 bases, with 9 bases remaining between them. The CDR3 nucleotides read TGCGCCAGCAGCTCCGGTAAACACACCGGGGAGCTGTTTTTT. Residues: CASSSGKHTGELFF.

This clone has a handful of counts. CDR3 region: CASSYSHESSYEQYF. The DNA for the CDR3 is TGTGCCAGCAGTTACTCTCATGAGAGCTCCTACGAGCAGTACTTC. The chain uses TRBV6-6 and TRBJ2-7, with D uncertain. This CDR3 comprises 15 residues. Germline CDR1 reads MNHNY; CDR2 reads SVGAGI (reference sequence). The germline V and J ends were trimmed by 0 bases and 0 bases, with 9 bases remaining between them.

This chain uses TRBV30 with TRBJ1-5; D is unclear. The germline V gene has CDR1 GTSNPN and CDR2 SVGIG (reference sequence). This CDR3 has 13 residues. V shed 0 bases and J shed 4 bases, with 7 bases lying between them. CDR3 protein: CAWSVAGNQPQHF. The CDR3 DNA reads as TGTGCCTGGAGTGTTGCCGGGAATCAGCCCCAGCATTTT.

The chain links TRBV4-3 to TRBJ1-1; D is perhaps TRBD1 (6 bases). Trimming shortened V by 3 bases and J by 7 bases, and 15 bases separated the two germline ends. This CDR3 is 14 amino acids long. The germline V gene has CDR1 LGHNA and CDR2 YSLEER. The CDR3 region is CASSHEIDRNEAFF. For the CDR3, the DNA is TGCGCCAGCAGCCATGAAATCGACAGGAATGAAGCTTTCTTT.

V usage is TRBV13 and J usage is TRBJ2-2; 10 bases match TRBD2. This CDR3 spans 16 amino acids. The ends lost 1 base at V and 6 bases at J; junction bases unmatched: 5. Germline CDR1 PRHDT, CDR2 FYEKMQ (reference sequence). The CDR3 sequence: CASSLESLAGAGELFF. The CDR3 coding sequence is TGTGCCAGCAGCTTAGAAAGTCTAGCGGGGGCCGGGGAGCTGTTTTTT.

The chain combines TRBV7-2 with TRBJ1-1; 9 bases align to TRBD1. The CDR3 sequence is 14 residues long. Germline V lookup: CDR1 SGHTA, CDR2 FQGNSA. V shed 5 bases, J shed 5 bases, and the junction held 6 bases outside the gene matches. The CDR3 DNA reads TGTGCCAGCAGCACCCAGACAGGGGGTACTGAAGCTTTCTTT. Translation: CASSTQTGGTEAFF. Using reference TRBV7-2 and TRBJ1-1 for the parts outside the CDR3, the full variable domain is GAGVSQSPSNKVTEKGKDVELRCDPISGHTALYWYRQSLGQGLEFLIYFQGNSAPDKSGLPSDRFSAERTGGSVSTLTIQRTQQEDSAVYLCASSTQTGGTEAFFGQGTRLTVV.

The V call is TRBV28, the J call TRBJ2-3; 7 nucleotides align to TRBD2. The CDR3 totals 15 residues. V lost 0 bases and J lost 0; bases outside the gene matches: 0. Germline V gives CDR1 MDHEN, CDR2 SYDVKM. CDR3 DNA: TGTGCCAGCAGTTTATGGGGAGGGAGCACAGATACGCAGTATTTT. Translated, it gives CASSLWGGSTDTQYF.

This clone was observed once. The chain combines TRBV2 with TRBJ1-1; D remains ambiguous. CDR1 SNHLY and CDR2 FYNNEI come from the germline V gene. This CDR3 is built from 13 residues. CDR3 nucleotides: TGTGCGACCACGGCGGGCGAGAACACTGAAGCTTTCTTT. It translates to CATTAGENTEAFF.

There are a few counts of this clone. V is TRBV4-2 and J is TRBJ2-5, with unresolved D. Trimming removed 0 bases from V and 5 bases from J, with 13 bases in between. CDR3 size: 15 residues. The germline CDR1 and CDR2 sequences are LGHNA and YNFKEQ. The CDR3 DNA is TGTGCCAGCAGCCAAGATTTTGCGCTCAGGGAGACCCAGTACTTC. The encoded protein is CASSQDFALRETQYF.

The table lists this clone with a count of one. The gene calls are TRBV19 and TRBJ1-5, with 7 bases matching TRBD1. CDR3 length equals 19 residues. Germline trimming cut 3 bases from V and 1 base from J; bases unmatched to any gene: 15. Germline V gives CDR1 LNHDA, CDR2 SQIVND (reference sequence). CDR3 sequence reads: CASSITRGGATSSNQPQHF. Here the CDR3 DNA reads TGTGCCAGTAGTATCACTCGAGGGGGCGCGACATCGAGCAATCAGCCCCAGCATTTT. Full variable domain (outside the CDR3, taken from reference TRBV19 and TRBJ1-5): DGGITQSPKYLFRKEGQNVTLSCEQNLNHDAMYWYRQDPGQGLRLIYYSQIVNDFQKGDIAEGYSVSREKKESFPLTVTSAQKNPTAFYLCASSITRGGATSSNQPQHFGDGTRLSIL.

The chain is built from TRBV11-2 and TRBJ1-6, with 7 bases aligning to TRBD1. After removal of 5 bases from V and 10 bases from J, the junction contained 8 bases not matched to a gene. Looked up from germline, CDR1 is SGHAT and CDR2 is FQNNGV. The CDR3 runs 14 residues. The CDR3 is CASSPGQNPSPLHF. In nucleotides, the CDR3 is TGTGCCAGCAGCCCGGGACAGAACCCATCACCCCTCCACTTT. Full variable domain (rest looked up from reference TRBV11-2 and TRBJ1-6): EAGVAQSPRYKIIEKRQSVAFWCNPISGHATLYWYQQILGQGPKLLIQFQNNGVVDDSQLPKDRFSAERLKGVDSTLKIQPAKLEDSAVYLCASSPGQNPSPLHFGNGTRLTVT.

This chain links TRBV5-1 with TRBJ2-5; 8 bases match TRBD2. CDR3 length: 14 amino acids. In germline, CDR1 is SGHRS, CDR2 YFSETQ. Trimming took 2 bases from V and 0 from J; bases not matched to a gene: 0. The chain's CDR3 is CASSLLADQETQYF. CDR3 in DNA: TGCGCCAGCAGCTTACTAGCGGACCAAGAGACCCAGTACTTC.

This chain joins TRBV13 and TRBJ2-1, with TRBD1 matching 9 bases. Germline V lookup: CDR1 PRHDT, CDR2 FYEKMQ (reference sequence). This CDR3 has 15 amino acids. J was trimmed by 6 bases and V by 5 bases; bases with no gene match: 8. The CDR3 loop reads CASSRFGTGINEQFF. The CDR3 DNA reads TGTGCCAGCAGCCGCTTCGGGACAGGGATCAATGAGCAGTTCTTC.

The rearrangement links TRBV28 to TRBJ2-7, with D possibly TRBD2 on 5 matching bases. V lost 3 bases, J lost 1 base, and 7 bases lay in between. The CDR3 contains 13 residues. Germline V gene lookup returns CDR1 MDHEN and CDR2 SYDVKM. CDR3 sequence (DNA): TGTGCCAGCAGTTTTGCGGGTTCCTACGAGCAGTACTTC. The encoded protein is CASSFAGSYEQYF.